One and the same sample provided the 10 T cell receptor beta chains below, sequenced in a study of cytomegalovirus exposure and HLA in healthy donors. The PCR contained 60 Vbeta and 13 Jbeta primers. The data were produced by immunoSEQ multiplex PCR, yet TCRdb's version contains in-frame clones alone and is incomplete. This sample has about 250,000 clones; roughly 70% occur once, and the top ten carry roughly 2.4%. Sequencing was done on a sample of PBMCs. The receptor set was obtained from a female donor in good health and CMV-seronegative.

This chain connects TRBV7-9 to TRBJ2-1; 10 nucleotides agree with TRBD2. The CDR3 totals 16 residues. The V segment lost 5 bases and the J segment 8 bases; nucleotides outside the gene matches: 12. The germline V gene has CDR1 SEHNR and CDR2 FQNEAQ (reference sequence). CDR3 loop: CASSPPGASGRYEQFF. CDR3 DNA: TGTGCCAGCAGCCCCCCCGGGGCTAGCGGGAGATATGAGCAGTTCTTC. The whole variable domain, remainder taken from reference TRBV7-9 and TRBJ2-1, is DTGVSQNPRHKITKRGQNVTFRCDPISEHNRLYWYRQTLGQGPEFLTYFQNEAQLEKSRLLSDRFSAERPKGSFSTLEIQRTEQGDSAMYLCASSPPGASGRYEQFFGPGTRLTVL.

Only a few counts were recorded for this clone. The CDR3 loop reads CASSLGDYEQYF. The CDR3 DNA sequence: TGTGCCAGCAGCCTAGGAGACTACGAGCAGTACTTC. This chain links TRBV28 with TRBJ2-7; D is ambiguous. The CDR3 consists of 12 residues. Germline V gene data show CDR1 as MDHEN and CDR2 as SYDVKM. Trimming stripped 6 bases from V and 3 bases from J, with 9 bases between. Full variable domain (missing parts from reference TRBV28 and TRBJ2-7): DVKVTQSSRYLVKRTGEKVFLECVQDMDHENMFWYRQDPGLGLRLIYFSYDVKMKEKGDIPEGYSVSREKKERFSLILESASTNQTSMYLCASSLGDYEQYFGPGTRLTVT.

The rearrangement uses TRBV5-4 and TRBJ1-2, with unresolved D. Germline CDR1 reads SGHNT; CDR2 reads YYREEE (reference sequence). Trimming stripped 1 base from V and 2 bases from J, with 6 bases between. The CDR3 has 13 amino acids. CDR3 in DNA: TGTGCCAGCAGCTTGACGCAGAACTATGGCTACACCTTC. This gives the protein CASSLTQNYGYTF.

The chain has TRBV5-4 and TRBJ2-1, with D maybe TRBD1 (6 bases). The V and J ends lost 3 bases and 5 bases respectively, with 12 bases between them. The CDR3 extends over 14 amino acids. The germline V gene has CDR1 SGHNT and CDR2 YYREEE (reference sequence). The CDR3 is CASSSQAGDNEQFF. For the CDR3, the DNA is TGTGCCAGCAGCTCCCAGGCAGGGGACAATGAGCAGTTCTTC.

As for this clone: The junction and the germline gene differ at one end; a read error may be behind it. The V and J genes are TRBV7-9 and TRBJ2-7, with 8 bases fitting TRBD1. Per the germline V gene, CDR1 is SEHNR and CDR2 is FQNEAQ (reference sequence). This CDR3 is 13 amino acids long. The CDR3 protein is CANSLQGVGEQYF. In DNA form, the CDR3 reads TGTGCCAACAGCTTACAGGGGGTGGGCGAGCAGTACTTC.

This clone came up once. In DNA, the CDR3 is TGCGCCAGTAACAACAGGGGGCAAGGAACCTACAATGAGCAGTTCTTC. As protein: CASNNRGQGTYNEQFF. The chain couples TRBV10-1 to TRBJ2-1, with 9 bases that match TRBD1. The CDR3 is 16 residues long. V dropped 9 bases and J dropped 2; count of bases not matched to a gene: 11. Germline V lookup: CDR1 WNHNN, CDR2 SYGVQD (reference sequence).

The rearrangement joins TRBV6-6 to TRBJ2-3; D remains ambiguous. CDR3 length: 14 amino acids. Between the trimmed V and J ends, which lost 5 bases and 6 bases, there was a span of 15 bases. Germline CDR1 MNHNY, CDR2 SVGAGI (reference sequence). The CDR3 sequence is CASSAYLVFDTQYF. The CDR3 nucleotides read TGTGCCAGCAGTGCCTACTTAGTTTTTGATACGCAGTATTTT.

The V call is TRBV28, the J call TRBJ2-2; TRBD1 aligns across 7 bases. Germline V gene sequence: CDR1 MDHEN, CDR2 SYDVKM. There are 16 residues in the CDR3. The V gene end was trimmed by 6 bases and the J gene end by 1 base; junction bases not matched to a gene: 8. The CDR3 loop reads CASSRYGTENTGELFF. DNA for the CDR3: TGTGCCAGCAGCCGCTACGGGACAGAGAACACCGGGGAGCTGTTTTTT.

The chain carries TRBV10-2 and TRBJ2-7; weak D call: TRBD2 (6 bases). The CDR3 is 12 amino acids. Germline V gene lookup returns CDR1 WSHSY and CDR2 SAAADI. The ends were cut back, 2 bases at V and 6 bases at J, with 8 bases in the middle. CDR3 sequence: CASSEAGGEQYF. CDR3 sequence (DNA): TGCGCCAGCAGTGAGGCCGGGGGCGAGCAGTACTTC.

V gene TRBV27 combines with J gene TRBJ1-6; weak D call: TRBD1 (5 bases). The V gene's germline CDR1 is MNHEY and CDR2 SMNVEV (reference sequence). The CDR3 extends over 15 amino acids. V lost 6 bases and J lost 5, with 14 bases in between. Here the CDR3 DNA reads TGTGCCAGCAGGGGAATTGGACAAAATAATTCACCCCTCCACTTT. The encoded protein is CASRGIGQNNSPLHF.